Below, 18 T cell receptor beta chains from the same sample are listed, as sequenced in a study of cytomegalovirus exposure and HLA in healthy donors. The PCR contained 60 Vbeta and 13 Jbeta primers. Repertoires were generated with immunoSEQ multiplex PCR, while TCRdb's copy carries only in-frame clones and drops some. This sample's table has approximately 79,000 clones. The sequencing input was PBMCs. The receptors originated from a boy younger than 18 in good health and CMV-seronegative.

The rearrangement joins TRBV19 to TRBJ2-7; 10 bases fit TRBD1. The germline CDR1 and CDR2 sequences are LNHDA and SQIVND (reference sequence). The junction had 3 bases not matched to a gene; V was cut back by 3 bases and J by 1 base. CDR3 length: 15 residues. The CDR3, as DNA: TGTGCCAGTAGTATGGGACAGGGGTTATCCTACGAGCAGTACTTC. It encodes CASSMGQGLSYEQYF.

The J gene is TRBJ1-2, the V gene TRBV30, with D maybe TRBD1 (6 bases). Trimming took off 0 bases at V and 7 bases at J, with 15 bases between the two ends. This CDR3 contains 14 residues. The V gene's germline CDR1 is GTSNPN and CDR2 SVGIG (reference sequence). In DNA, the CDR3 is TGTGCCTGGAGTGTTAGGGCGAGGGGGAGTGGCTACACCTTC. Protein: CAWSVRARGSGYTF.

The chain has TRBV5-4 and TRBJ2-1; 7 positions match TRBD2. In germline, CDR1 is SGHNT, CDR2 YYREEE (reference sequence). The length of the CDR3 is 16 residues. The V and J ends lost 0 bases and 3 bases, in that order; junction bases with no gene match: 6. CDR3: CASSLGGGGNYNEQFF. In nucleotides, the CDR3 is TGTGCCAGCAGCTTGGGAGGCGGGGGTAACTACAATGAGCAGTTCTTC.

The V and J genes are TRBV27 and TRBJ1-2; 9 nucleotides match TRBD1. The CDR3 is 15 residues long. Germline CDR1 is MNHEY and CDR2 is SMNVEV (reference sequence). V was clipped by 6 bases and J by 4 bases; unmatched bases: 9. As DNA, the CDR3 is TGTGCCAGCAGCTCGAGGACAGGGGTCGGCTATGGCTACACCTTC. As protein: CASSSRTGVGYGYTF.

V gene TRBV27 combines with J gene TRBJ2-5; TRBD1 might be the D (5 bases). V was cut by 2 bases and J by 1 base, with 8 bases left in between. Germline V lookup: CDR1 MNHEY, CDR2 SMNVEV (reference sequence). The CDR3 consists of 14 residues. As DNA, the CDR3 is TGTGCCAGCAGTTTAGGACAAGCCCAAGAGACCCAGTACTTC. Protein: CASSLGQAQETQYF.

CDR3 sequence (DNA): TGTGCCAGCAGCTCACTAGCGGGGGGATACAATGAGCAGTTCTTC. It specifies CASSSLAGGYNEQFF. V usage is TRBV7-6 and J usage is TRBJ2-1, with 12 bases identical to TRBD2. The CDR3 has 15 amino acids. Germline V gene sequence: CDR1 SGHVS, CDR2 FNYEAQ. V lost 4 bases and J lost 4; bases outside the gene matches: 2.

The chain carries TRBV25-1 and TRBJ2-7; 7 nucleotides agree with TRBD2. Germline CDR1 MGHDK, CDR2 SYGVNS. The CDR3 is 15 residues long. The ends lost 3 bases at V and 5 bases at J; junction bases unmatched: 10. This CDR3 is CASSDRAGSHDEQYF. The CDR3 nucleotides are TGTGCCAGCAGTGATAGAGCGGGATCCCACGACGAGCAGTACTTC.

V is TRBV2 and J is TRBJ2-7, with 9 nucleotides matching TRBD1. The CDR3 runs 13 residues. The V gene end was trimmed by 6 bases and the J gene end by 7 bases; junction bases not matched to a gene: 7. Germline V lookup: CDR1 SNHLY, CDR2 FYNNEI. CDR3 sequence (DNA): TGTGCCAGCAGCGGGACAGGGCGCTATGAGCAGTACTTC. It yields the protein CASSGTGRYEQYF.

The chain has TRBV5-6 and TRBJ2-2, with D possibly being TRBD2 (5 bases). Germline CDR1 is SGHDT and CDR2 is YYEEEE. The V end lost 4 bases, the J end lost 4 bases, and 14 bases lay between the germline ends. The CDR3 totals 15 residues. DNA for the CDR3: TGTGCCAGCAGCCGGGGTGTAGGGTCCACCGGGGAGCTGTTTTTT. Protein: CASSRGVGSTGELFF.

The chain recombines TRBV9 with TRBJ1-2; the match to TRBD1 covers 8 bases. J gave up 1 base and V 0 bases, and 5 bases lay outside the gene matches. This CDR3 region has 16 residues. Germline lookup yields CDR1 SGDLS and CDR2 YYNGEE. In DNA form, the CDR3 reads TGTGCCAGCAGCGTAGGGGGACAGGCCTTTAACTATGGCTACACCTTC. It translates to CASSVGGQAFNYGYTF.

Here the CDR3 DNA reads TGTGCCAGCAGCCCTACAGGGGGCCTCGAAGCTTTCTTT. As protein: CASSPTGGLEAFF. This chain joins TRBV5-4 and TRBJ1-1, with TRBD1 matching over 9 bases. Germline CDR1 is SGHNT and CDR2 is YYREEE (reference sequence). This CDR3 comprises 13 residues. V trimming: 4 bases; J trimming: 8 bases; junction bases outside the gene matches: 6.

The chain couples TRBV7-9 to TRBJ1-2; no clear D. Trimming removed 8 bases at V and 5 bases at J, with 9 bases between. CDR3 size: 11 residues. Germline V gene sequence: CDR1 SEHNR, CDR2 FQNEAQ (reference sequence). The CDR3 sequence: CASPRGYGYTF. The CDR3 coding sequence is TGTGCCAGCCCCCGAGGGTATGGCTACACCTTC.

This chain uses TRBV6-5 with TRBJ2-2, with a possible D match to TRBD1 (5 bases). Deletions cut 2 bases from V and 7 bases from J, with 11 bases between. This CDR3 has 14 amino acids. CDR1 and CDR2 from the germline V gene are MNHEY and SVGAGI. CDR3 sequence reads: CASSYQTVGGELFF. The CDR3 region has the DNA TGTGCCAGCAGTTACCAGACAGTGGGCGGGGAGCTGTTTTTT.

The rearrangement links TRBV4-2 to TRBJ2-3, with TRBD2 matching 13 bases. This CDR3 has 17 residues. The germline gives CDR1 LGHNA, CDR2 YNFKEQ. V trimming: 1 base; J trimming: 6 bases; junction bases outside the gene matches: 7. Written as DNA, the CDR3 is TGTGCCAGCAGCCAAGCCCTAGGGACTAGCGGGATGGATACGCAGTATTTT. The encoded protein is CASSQALGTSGMDTQYF.

This CDR3 is CASSPQDRFSYEQYF. Written as DNA, the CDR3 is TGCGCCAGCAGCCCTCAGGATCGTTTCTCCTACGAGCAGTACTTC. This rearrangement joins TRBV4-1 to TRBJ2-7; D is uncertain. Germline V gives CDR1 MGHRA, CDR2 YSYEKL. The CDR3 contains 15 residues. The V gene lost 4 bases and the J gene lost 0 bases, with 13 bases spanning the gap.

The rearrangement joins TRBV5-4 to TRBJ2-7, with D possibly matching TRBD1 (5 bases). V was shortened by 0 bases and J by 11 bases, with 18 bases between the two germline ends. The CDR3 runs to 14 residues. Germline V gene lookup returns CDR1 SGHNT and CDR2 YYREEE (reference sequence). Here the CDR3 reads CASSLAGSGIPKYF. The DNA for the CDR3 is TGTGCCAGCAGCTTGGCAGGGTCAGGTATCCCCAAGTACTTC.

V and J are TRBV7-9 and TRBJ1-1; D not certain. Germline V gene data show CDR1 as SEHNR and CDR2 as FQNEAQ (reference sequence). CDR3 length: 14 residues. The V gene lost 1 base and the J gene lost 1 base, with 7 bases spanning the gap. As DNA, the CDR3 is TGTGCCAGCAGCTTAGGGGCTGCGAACACTGAAGCTTTCTTT. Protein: CASSLGAANTEAFF.

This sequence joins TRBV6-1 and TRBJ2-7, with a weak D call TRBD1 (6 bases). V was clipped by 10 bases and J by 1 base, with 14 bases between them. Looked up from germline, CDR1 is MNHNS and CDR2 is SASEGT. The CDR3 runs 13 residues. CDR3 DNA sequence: TGTGCCACTCAGACAGGATGGTCCTACGAGCAGTACTTC. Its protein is CATQTGWSYEQYF.